Each of the 27 T cell receptor beta chains below was sequenced from the same sample in a study of identical twins. One entry per CDR3 protein results from TCRdb running MiXCR on the 5' RACE reads. The table has a few hundred thousand distinct CDR3 sequences, 12% seen once; the top ten hold roughly 4.2%. These data were likewise used in another study, on yellow fever vaccine responses in identical twins.

The sequencing sample was made of memory (CD45RO+) T cells sorted from blood. Receptor source: a young woman in good health.

In this sample, this clonotype turned up a few times. The rearrangement links TRBV7-2 to TRBJ2-7, with 9 bases that match TRBD2. Germline V gives CDR1 SGHTA, CDR2 FQGNSA. The junction had 6 bases not matched to a gene; V was cut back by 0 bases and J by 6 bases. The CDR3 loop spans 15 amino acids. CDR3 nucleotides: TGTGCCAGCAGCTTAGCGGGGCGGGAGGGGCTCGAGCAGTACTTC. It yields the protein CASSLAGREGLEQYF.

This clonotype was found a few times. The rearrangement uses TRBV20-1 and TRBJ2-5, with 9 bases lining up with TRBD1. CDR1 and CDR2 from the germline V gene are DFQATT and SNEGSKA (reference sequence). The CDR3 is 12 residues long. CDR3 residues: CSAWTGAETQYF. The CDR3 nucleotides are TGCAGCGCCTGGACAGGGGCAGAGACCCAGTACTTC.

The chain links TRBV11-2 to TRBJ2-7; 12 bases map to TRBD2. CDR1 and CDR2 from the germline V gene are SGHAT and FQNNGV. The CDR3 contains 18 residues. The V segment lost 2 bases and the J segment 0 bases; nucleotides outside the gene matches: 8. The CDR3 region has the DNA TGTGCCAGCAGCTTAAAACTAGCGGGGGGCACCAGCTCCTACGAGCAGTACTTC. This sequence encodes CASSLKLAGGTSSYEQYF.

On this clonotype itself: A read error may be the cause here, since a much bigger clone is one base away. V and J are TRBV12-3 or TRBV12-4 and TRBJ2-2; TRBD2 matches 12 bases. This CDR3 region has 18 residues. The DNA for the CDR3 is TGTGCCTGCAGTTTCCCTGGACTAGCGGGGCCGGCCGCCGGGGAGCTGTTTTTT. It encodes CACSFPGLAGPAAGELFF.

The J gene is TRBJ2-2, the V gene TRBV7-2; D is possibly TRBD2 (6 bases). V gave up 5 bases and J gave up 4 bases, with 14 bases separating them. The CDR3 covers 15 residues. Germline CDR1 is SGHTA and CDR2 is FQGNSA. CDR3 in DNA: TGTGCCAGCAGCCAGCGCCAGGGACTCACCGGGGAGCTGTTTTTT. This encodes CASSQRQGLTGELFF.

At least ten counts were recorded for this clonotype. This CDR3 reads CASSRRRGGANEKLFF. Here the CDR3 DNA reads TGTGCCAGCAGCAGACGGCGCGGCGGGGCTAATGAAAAACTGTTTTTT. The gene calls are TRBV12-3 or TRBV12-4 and TRBJ1-4; unclear D gene. The CDR3 runs 16 residues. Trimming removed 6 bases at V and 3 bases at J, with 17 bases between.

The chain couples TRBV7-2 to TRBJ1-1; unclear D gene. With 1 base removed from V and 8 bases from J, the gap between germline ends came to 11 bases. CDR3 length equals 13 residues. In germline, CDR1 is SGHTA, CDR2 FQGNSA. CDR3 residues: CASSLVGRQEAFF. Written as DNA, the CDR3 is TGTGCCAGCAGCTTAGTGGGCCGGCAAGAAGCTTTCTTT.

In its sample, this clonotype was seen many times. The genes are TRBV5-5 and TRBJ1-6; 7 bases line up with TRBD1. V was clipped by 4 bases and J by 8 bases; unmatched bases: 9. Germline-derived CDR1 and CDR2 are SGHKS and YYEKEE (reference sequence). This CDR3 is built from 15 residues. The chain's CDR3 is CASSNTVGGYSPLHF. CDR3 sequence (DNA): TGTGCCAGCAGCAACACCGTAGGGGGCTATTCACCCCTCCACTTT.

This clonotype turned up a few times. The chain carries TRBV12-3 or TRBV12-4 and TRBJ2-1; TRBD2 agrees at 7 bases. The CDR3 covers 15 residues. The ends lost 6 bases at V and 4 bases at J; junction bases unmatched: 9. CDR3 DNA: TGTGCCAGCAGACCAGCAGGGACTATATACAATGAGCAGTTCTTC. Its protein is CASRPAGTIYNEQFF.

In this sample, this clonotype turned up a few times. V and J are TRBV20-1 and TRBJ2-7; D is uncertain. CDR1 is DFQATT, CDR2 SNEGSKA, per germline (reference sequence). Trimming stripped 5 bases from V and 2 bases from J, with 13 bases between. The CDR3 totals 13 residues. The CDR3 nucleotides read TGCAGTGCTCCCCTAGGGCGAACCTACGAGCAGTACTTC. Translated, it gives CSAPLGRTYEQYF.

V is TRBV6-1 and J is TRBJ1-1, with unresolved D. This CDR3 comprises 13 residues. Germline assignment: CDR1 MNHNS and CDR2 SASEGT. The V and J ends lost 6 bases and 4 bases respectively, with 12 bases between them. The CDR3 DNA follows: TGTGCCAGCAGCAGAGGACTGTCCACTGAAGCTTTCTTT. Protein sequence: CASSRGLSTEAFF.

This clonotype has only a few counts. The chain recombines TRBV4-1 with TRBJ2-3; 11 bases align to TRBD1. This CDR3 is built from 16 residues. The V and J ends lost 4 bases and 4 bases, in that order; junction bases with no gene match: 7. Germline V lookup: CDR1 MGHRA, CDR2 YSYEKL. The chain's CDR3 is CASSPDGTGGSDTQYF. Written as DNA, the CDR3 is TGCGCCAGCAGCCCCGACGGGACAGGGGGATCAGATACGCAGTATTTT.

This sequence joins TRBV5-1 and TRBJ2-3; a possible D gene is TRBD2 (6 bases). The CDR3 extends over 15 amino acids. The germline CDR1 and CDR2 sequences are SGHRS and YFSETQ. The V gene lost 2 bases and the J gene lost 5 bases, with 15 bases spanning the gap. DNA for the CDR3: TGCGCCAGCAGCTTTAGCGGAGCGGAGAGAGATACGCAGTATTTT. Residues: CASSFSGAERDTQYF.

In its sample, this clonotype was seen once. The chain couples TRBV7-6 to TRBJ1-6; the D gene is possibly TRBD1 (6 bases). V dropped 5 bases and J dropped 7 bases, with 15 bases sitting between them. The CDR3 totals 15 residues. Looked up from germline, CDR1 is SGHVS and CDR2 is FNYEAQ. This CDR3 is CASSRQSGVNSPLHF. CDR3 DNA sequence: TGTGCCAGCAGCCGCCAGTCAGGGGTCAATTCACCCCTCCACTTT.

CDR3 in amino acids: CASTPNGETQYF. The CDR3 region has the DNA TGTGCCAGCACCCCTAATGGAGAGACCCAGTACTTC. This rearrangement joins TRBV18 to TRBJ2-5; D unresolved. Germline V gives CDR1 KGHSH, CDR2 LQKENI. The CDR3 is made up of 12 amino acids. The germline V and J ends were trimmed by 8 bases and 4 bases, with 11 bases remaining between them.

The sample holds many counts of this clonotype. This chain connects TRBV5-1 to TRBJ2-2; 8 bases are shared with TRBD2. V lost 2 bases, J lost 6 bases, and 3 bases stayed unmatched. Per germline, CDR1 SGHRS and CDR2 YFSETQ. The CDR3 sequence is 14 residues long. The CDR3 nucleotides are TGCGCCAGCAGCTTAGGGACTAGTTCCGGGGAGCTGTTTTTT. Its translation is CASSLGTSSGELFF.

V gene TRBV4-3 combines with J gene TRBJ2-3, with D possibly TRBD2 on 6 matching bases. Trimming stripped 3 bases from V and 6 bases from J, with 13 bases between. CDR1 LGHNA and CDR2 YSLEER come from the germline V gene. The CDR3 spans 14 residues. CDR3: CASSHGTPEDTQYF. The CDR3 coding sequence is TGCGCCAGCAGCCATGGGACTCCGGAGGATACGCAGTATTTT.

This chain connects TRBV28 to TRBJ2-1, with D possibly TRBD1 on 6 matching bases. This CDR3 region has 17 residues. Germline-derived CDR1 and CDR2 are MDHEN and SYDVKM. Trimming left V 5 bases short and J 0 bases short, with 17 bases between. CDR3 loop: CASSALTGESSYNEQFF. In nucleotides, the CDR3 is TGTGCCAGCAGTGCCCTGACAGGTGAGAGCTCCTACAATGAGCAGTTCTTC.

This clonotype was recorded many times. The rearrangement links TRBV10-3 to TRBJ2-7; D is uncertain. From germline, CDR1 is ENHRY and CDR2 SYGVKD. Trimming removed 3 bases from V and 9 bases from J, with 12 bases in between. The CDR3 loop spans 12 amino acids. CDR3 sequence: CAISENRNRQYF. CDR3 nucleotide sequence: TGTGCCATCAGTGAAAATCGAAATCGGCAGTACTTC.

This clonotype was recorded a few times. The J gene is TRBJ2-1, the V gene TRBV20-1; TRBD2 matches 10 bases. Germline CDR1 reads DFQATT; CDR2 reads SNEGSKA (reference sequence). J was trimmed by 3 bases and V by 0 bases; bases with no gene match: 8. The CDR3 length is 17 residues. CDR3 nucleotide sequence: TGCAGTGCTAGAGATCTTGGAGCGGGGGGGTACTACAATGAGCAGTTCTTC. The encoded protein is CSARDLGAGGYYNEQFF.

The chain has TRBV12-3 or TRBV12-4 and TRBJ2-7; D gene unclear. The CDR3 totals 15 residues. The ends were cut back, 4 bases at V and 1 base at J, with 14 bases in the middle. This CDR3 reads CASSSGGLLSYEQYF. Here the CDR3 DNA reads TGTGCCAGCAGTTCAGGCGGTCTCCTATCCTACGAGCAGTACTTC.

The rearrangement links TRBV20-1 to TRBJ1-4; D ambiguous. V was clipped by 4 bases and J by 8 bases, with 17 bases between them. Germline CDR1 is DFQATT and CDR2 is SNEGSKA (reference sequence). The CDR3 spans 14 residues. Here the CDR3 reads CSATPGRLGEKLFF. The CDR3 nucleotides are TGCAGTGCTACCCCCGGGAGGTTGGGGGAAAAACTGTTTTTT.

This sequence joins TRBV6-2 or TRBV6-3 and TRBJ2-2; TRBD1 matches 9 bases. The CDR3 is 17 residues long. Germline-derived CDR1 and CDR2 are MNHEY and SVGEGT. The J segment lost 3 bases and the V segment lost 2 bases, leaving 7 bases of the junction unmatched. As DNA, the CDR3 is TGTGCCAGCAGTTACGACACAGGGGGCGCGTACACCGGGGAGCTGTTTTTT. Translated, it gives CASSYDTGGAYTGELFF.

V usage is TRBV12-3 or TRBV12-4 and J usage is TRBJ2-7; 10 positions agree with TRBD1. This CDR3 comprises 15 residues. The V gene end was trimmed by 7 bases and the J gene end by 2 bases; junction bases not matched to a gene: 8. The CDR3 DNA sequence: TGTGCCAGCAACACAGACAGGGGGCGTACCTACGAGCAGTACTTC. The encoded protein is CASNTDRGRTYEQYF.

This clonotype came up many times. The rearrangement uses TRBV7-2 and TRBJ1-4; D might be TRBD1 (6 bases). The CDR3 covers 13 residues. Germline assignment: CDR1 SGHTA and CDR2 FQGNSA. Deletions cut 5 bases from V and 8 bases from J, with 12 bases between. CDR3 sequence: CASSLHREEKLFF. The CDR3 DNA sequence: TGTGCCAGCAGCCTACACAGGGAAGAAAAACTGTTTTTT.

This clonotype occurred many times. The chain has TRBV20-1 and TRBJ2-1; the D is unclear. The CDR3 contains 13 residues. CDR1 DFQATT and CDR2 SNEGSKA come from the germline V gene (reference sequence). Trimming took 5 bases from V and 3 from J, leaving 11 bases between them. The CDR3 region is CSAADISYNEQFF. The CDR3 bases are TGCAGTGCTGCCGACATAAGCTACAATGAGCAGTTCTTC.

This clonotype was picked up many times. This rearrangement joins TRBV12-3 or TRBV12-4 to TRBJ2-7, with 10 bases fitting TRBD1. This CDR3 has 14 amino acids. J was trimmed by 7 bases and V by 6 bases; bases with no gene match: 9. The DNA of the CDR3 is TGTGCCAGCAGCCCGGGACAGGGGTTAGGAGAGCAGTACTTC. Amino acids: CASSPGQGLGEQYF.